The 7 T cell receptor beta chains in this list originate from one sample, sequenced in a study of blood T cell repertoires in COVID-19. Sequenced by immunoSEQ multiplex PCR; TCRdb stores in-frame clones only, minus some. The sample carries about 250,000 clones, 87% recorded once. Sequencing was performed on PBMCs or T cells enriched from blood (not recorded which). All receptors derive from a woman aged 25 to 39 with acute COVID-19.

This chain links TRBV11-2 with TRBJ1-1; D is ambiguous. The CDR3 contains 14 residues. V was clipped by 3 bases and J by 1 base, with 9 bases between them. The V gene's germline CDR1 is SGHAT and CDR2 FQNNGV. The CDR3 DNA reads TGTGCCAGCAGCTTTGGACTCCAGAACACTGAAGCTTTCTTT. Its protein product is CASSFGLQNTEAFF.

In regard to this clone: The same CDR3 can be traced to other DNA sequences in this sample. The genes are TRBV12-3 or TRBV12-4 and TRBJ1-1; weak D call: TRBD1 (5 bases). The CDR3 has 13 residues. V was pared by 6 bases and J by 4 bases, with 12 bases between. CDR3 amino acids: CASSLQGGTEAFF. DNA of the CDR3: TGTGCCAGCAGCCTCCAGGGAGGCACTGAAGCTTTCTTT.

The rearrangement uses TRBV2 and TRBJ2-4; 9 bases map to TRBD2. Trimming removed 6 bases from V and 4 bases from J; junction bases left unmatched: 10. CDR3 size: 16 residues. The germline CDR1 and CDR2 sequences are SNHLY and FYNNEI. CDR3 DNA sequence: TGTGCCAGCAGCCCGCTCTGGCGGGGGGGAAAAAACATTCAGTACTTC. This encodes CASSPLWRGGKNIQYF.

V and J are TRBV7-8 and TRBJ2-1; D is unclear. Germline V gene lookup returns CDR1 SGHVS and CDR2 FQNEAQ. V was shortened by 8 bases and J by 0 bases, with 17 bases between the two germline ends. The CDR3 is made up of 16 amino acids. The CDR3 coding sequence is TGTGCCAGCGTCTCCGACCTTTGGAGCTCCTACAATGAGCAGTTCTTC. Translation gives CASVSDLWSSYNEQFF. Full variable domain (outside the CDR3, taken from reference TRBV7-8 and TRBJ2-1): GAGVSQSPRYKVAKRGQDVALRCDPISGHVSLFWYQQALGQGPEFLTYFQNEAQLDKSGLPSDRFFAERPEGSVSTLKIQRTQQEDSAVYLCASVSDLWSSYNEQFFGPGTRLTVL.

This clone has only one observation. The chain joins TRBV3-1 (or the pseudogene TRBV3-2) to TRBJ1-1; 8 bases align to TRBD1. CDR3 length equals 14 residues. Germline CDR1 and CDR2: LGHDT and YNNKEL (reference sequence). V shed 3 bases, J shed 6 bases, and the junction held 6 bases outside the gene matches. CDR3 nucleotides: TGTGCCAGCAGCCACGGACAGGGAGGCGCTGAAGCTTTCTTT. Its translation is CASSHGQGGAEAFF.

The V and J genes are TRBV7-9 and TRBJ1-5, with D hard to call. Germline assignment: CDR1 SEHNR and CDR2 FQNEAQ (reference sequence). There are 13 residues in the CDR3. Trimming removed 2 bases at V and 3 bases at J, with 5 bases between. CDR3 nucleotides: TGTGCCAGCAGCTTATCAATCAATCAGCCCCAGCATTTT. Translation gives CASSLSINQPQHF. Variable domain in full (rest from reference TRBV7-9 and TRBJ1-5): DTGVSQNPRHKITKRGQNVTFRCDPISEHNRLYWYRQTLGQGPEFLTYFQNEAQLEKSRLLSDRFSAERPKGSFSTLEIQRTEQGDSAMYLCASSLSINQPQHFGDGTRLSIL.

V usage is TRBV6-1 and J usage is TRBJ1-5; D possibly corresponds to TRBD1 (6 bases). The CDR3 is 15 residues long. Germline values: CDR1 MNHNS, CDR2 SASEGT. V was trimmed by 0 bases and J by 9 bases, leaving 15 bases between them. CDR3 sequence reads: CASSEAPPGAGPQHF. The DNA of the CDR3 is TGTGCCAGCAGTGAAGCGCCGCCAGGGGCTGGGCCCCAGCATTTT.